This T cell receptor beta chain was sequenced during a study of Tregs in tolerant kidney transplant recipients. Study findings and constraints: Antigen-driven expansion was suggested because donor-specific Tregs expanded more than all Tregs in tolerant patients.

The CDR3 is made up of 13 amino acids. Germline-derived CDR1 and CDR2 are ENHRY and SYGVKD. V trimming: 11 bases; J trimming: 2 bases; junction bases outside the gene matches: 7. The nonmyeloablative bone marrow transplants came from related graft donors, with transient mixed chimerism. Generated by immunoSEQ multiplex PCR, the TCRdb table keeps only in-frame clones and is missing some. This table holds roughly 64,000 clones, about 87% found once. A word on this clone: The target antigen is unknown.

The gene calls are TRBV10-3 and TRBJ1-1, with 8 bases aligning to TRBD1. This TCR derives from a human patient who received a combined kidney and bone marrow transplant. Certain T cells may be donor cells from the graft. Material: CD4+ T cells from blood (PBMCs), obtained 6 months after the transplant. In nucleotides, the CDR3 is TGTGCCGTAAAGACAGGGGTAAACACTGAAGCTTTCTTT. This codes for CAVKTGVNTEAFF.